This TCR beta chain derives from a study of radiotherapy plus CTLA-4 blockade in lung cancer. About the research overall: Objective responses emerged in over 15% of patients, and roughly 32% attained disease control.

The study treated chemo-refractory metastatic non-small-cell lung cancer patients with focal radiation plus ipilimumab CTLA-4 blockade. Assay: immunoSEQ multiplex PCR; the TCRdb copy retains only in-frame clones and omits some. The data contain approximately 73,000 clones, about nine tenths of them singletons. There are 13 residues in the CDR3. Per the germline V gene, CDR1 is SGHVS and CDR2 is FQNEAQ. The ends were cut back, 2 bases at V and 3 bases at J, with 8 bases in the middle. As for this clone: The antigen remains undetermined.

Study results and limitations: According to reports, early shifts in blood T cell clones, alongside interferon-beta, forecast response most accurately. Blood-borne expansion of tumor-derived TCR clones followed radiotherapy plus ipilimumab.

The chain links TRBV7-8 to TRBJ2-7; D is unresolved. The sequences come from peripheral blood, collected from a patient treated with radiotherapy plus ipilimumab. The origin of this receptor is a human donor with non-small cell lung cancer that progressed on radiotherapy plus ipilimumab. Written as DNA, the CDR3 is TGTGCCAGCAGCTTACTGGGTAACTACGAGCAGTACTTC. Protein sequence: CASSLLGNYEQYF.